This TCR beta chain was documented in a study of cytomegalovirus exposure and HLA in healthy donors. Broader study findings: TCR beta V- and J-gene trimming, according to a later analysis, was linked to a missense DCLRE1C variant.

It was with 60 Vbeta and 13 Jbeta primers that the PCR ran. The protocol was immunoSEQ multiplex PCR, while the TCRdb copy is restricted to in-frame clones and leaves out a portion. The sample holds 140,000 or so clones, almost 85% seen once. Germline CDR1 MGHDK, CDR2 SYGVNS. The V end was cut by 8 bases, the J end by 5 bases, with 22 bases between. The CDR3 is 16 residues long. On this clone: Its antigen is not identified.

All the people who gave samples were healthy bone marrow donors. Nominal health characterized the donors when sampled, though unrecorded immune exposures were likely. The chain couples TRBV25-1 to TRBJ2-1, with a tentative D call TRBD2 (6 bases). Input material: PBMCs. This clonotype originated in a woman in her fifties or sixties in good health and CMV-seropositive. Here the CDR3 reads CASRLGGGKIDNEQFF. In nucleotides, the CDR3 is TGTGCCAGCCGTCTGGGGGGAGGCAAGATCGACAATGAGCAGTTCTTC.